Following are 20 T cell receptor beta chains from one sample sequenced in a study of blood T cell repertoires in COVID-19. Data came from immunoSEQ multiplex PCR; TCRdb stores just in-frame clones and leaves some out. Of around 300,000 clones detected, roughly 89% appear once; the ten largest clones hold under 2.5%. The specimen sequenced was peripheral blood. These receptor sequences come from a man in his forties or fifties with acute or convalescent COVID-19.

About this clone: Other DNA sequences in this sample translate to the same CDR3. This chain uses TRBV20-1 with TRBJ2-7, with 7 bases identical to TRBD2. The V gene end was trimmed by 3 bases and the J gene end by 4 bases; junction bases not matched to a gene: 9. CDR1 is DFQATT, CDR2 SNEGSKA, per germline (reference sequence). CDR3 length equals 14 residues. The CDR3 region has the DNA TGCAGTGCTAGTCGGGCTAGCGGAGCTTACGAGCAGTACTTC. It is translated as CSASRASGAYEQYF.

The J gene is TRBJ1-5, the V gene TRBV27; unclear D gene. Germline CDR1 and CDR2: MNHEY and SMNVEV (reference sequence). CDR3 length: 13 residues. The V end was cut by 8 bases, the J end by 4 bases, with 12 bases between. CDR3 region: CASGRAANQPQHF. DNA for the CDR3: TGTGCCAGCGGGCGGGCGGCGAATCAGCCCCAGCATTTT.

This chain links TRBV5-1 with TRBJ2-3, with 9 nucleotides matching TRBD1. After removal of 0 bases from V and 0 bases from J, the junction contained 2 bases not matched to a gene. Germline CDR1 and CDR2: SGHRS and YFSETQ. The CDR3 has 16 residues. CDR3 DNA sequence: TGCGCCAGCAGCTTGGCGACAGGGGGAAGCACAGATACGCAGTATTTT. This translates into CASSLATGGSTDTQYF.

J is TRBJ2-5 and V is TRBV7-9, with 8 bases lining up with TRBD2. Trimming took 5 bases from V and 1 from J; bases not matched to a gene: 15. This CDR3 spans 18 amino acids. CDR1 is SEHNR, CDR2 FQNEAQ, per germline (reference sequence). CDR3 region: CASSPLGRAGVPQETQYF. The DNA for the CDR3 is TGTGCCAGCAGCCCGTTGGGGCGAGCGGGGGTCCCCCAAGAGACCCAGTACTTC.

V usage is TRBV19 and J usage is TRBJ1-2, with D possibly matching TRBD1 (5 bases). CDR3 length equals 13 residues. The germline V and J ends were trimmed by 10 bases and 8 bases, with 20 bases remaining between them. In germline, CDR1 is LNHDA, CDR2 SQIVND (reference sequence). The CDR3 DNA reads TGTGCCATTTCCTCTCAGGGCCGTGGCGGCTACACCTTC. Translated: CAISSQGRGGYTF.

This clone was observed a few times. The CDR3 spells CASSQTGGTGELFF. The CDR3 region has the DNA TGTGCCAGCAGTCAGACAGGGGGCACCGGGGAGCTGTTTTTT. The rearrangement joins TRBV9 to TRBJ2-2; 9 bases line up with TRBD1. CDR1 and CDR2 (germline): SGDLS, YYNGEE. The trim removed 5 bases at V and 4 bases at J, leaving 3 bases unmatched. The CDR3 is made up of 14 amino acids.

The CDR3 DNA reads as TGTGCCAGCAGCTTGGCCGCCGGGACAGTGGGCCAAGGCTACACCTTC. As protein: CASSLAAGTVGQGYTF. This chain uses TRBV5-5 with TRBJ1-2, with 7 bases that match TRBD1. Looked up from germline, CDR1 is SGHKS and CDR2 is YYEKEE (reference sequence). V lost 0 bases and J lost 8; bases outside the gene matches: 13. The CDR3 consists of 16 residues.

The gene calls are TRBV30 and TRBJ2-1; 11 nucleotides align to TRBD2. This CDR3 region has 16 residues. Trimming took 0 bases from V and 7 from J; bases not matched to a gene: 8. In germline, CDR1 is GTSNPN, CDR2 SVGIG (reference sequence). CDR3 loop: CAWSVETSGAVNEQFF. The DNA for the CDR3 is TGTGCCTGGAGTGTCGAGACTAGCGGGGCAGTAAATGAGCAGTTCTTC.

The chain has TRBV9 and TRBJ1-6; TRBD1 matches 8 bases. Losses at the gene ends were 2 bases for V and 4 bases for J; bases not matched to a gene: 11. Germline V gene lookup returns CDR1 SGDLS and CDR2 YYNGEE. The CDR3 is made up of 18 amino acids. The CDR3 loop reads CASSVSAGTGFYNSPLHF. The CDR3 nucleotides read TGTGCCAGCAGCGTTAGTGCCGGGACAGGATTTTATAATTCACCCCTCCACTTT.

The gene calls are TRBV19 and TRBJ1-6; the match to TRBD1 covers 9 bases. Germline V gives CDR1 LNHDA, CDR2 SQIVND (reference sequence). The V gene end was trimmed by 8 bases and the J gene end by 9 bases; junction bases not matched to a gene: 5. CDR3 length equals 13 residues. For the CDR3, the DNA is TGTGCCAGTGGGGACAGGGCCACTTCACCCCTCCACTTT. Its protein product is CASGDRATSPLHF.

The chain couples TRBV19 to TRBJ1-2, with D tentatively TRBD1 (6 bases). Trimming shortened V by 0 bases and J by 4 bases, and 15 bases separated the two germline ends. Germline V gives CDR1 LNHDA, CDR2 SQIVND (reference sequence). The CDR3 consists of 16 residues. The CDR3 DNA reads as TGTGCCAGTAGTATAGATCTGGGGGGGCGCTTCTATGGCTACACCTTC. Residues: CASSIDLGGRFYGYTF.

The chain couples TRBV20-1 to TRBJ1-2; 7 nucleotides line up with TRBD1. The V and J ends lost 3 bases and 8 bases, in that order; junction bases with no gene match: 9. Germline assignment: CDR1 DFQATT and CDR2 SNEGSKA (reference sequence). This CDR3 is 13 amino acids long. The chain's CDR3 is CSASVQGSLGYTF. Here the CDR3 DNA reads TGCAGTGCTAGTGTACAGGGGAGTCTCGGCTACACCTTC.

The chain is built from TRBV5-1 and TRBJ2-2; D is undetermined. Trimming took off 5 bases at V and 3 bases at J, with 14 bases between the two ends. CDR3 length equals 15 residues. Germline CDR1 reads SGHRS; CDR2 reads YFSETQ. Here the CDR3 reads CASRDALGDTGELFF. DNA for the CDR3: TGCGCCAGCAGAGATGCCCTAGGAGACACCGGGGAGCTGTTTTTT. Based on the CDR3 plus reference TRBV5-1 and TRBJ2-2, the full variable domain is KAGVTQTPRYLIKTRGQQVTLSCSPISGHRSVSWYQQTPGQGLQFLFEYFSETQRNKGNFPGRFSGRQFSNSRSEMNVSTLELGDSALYLCASRDALGDTGELFFGEGSRLTVL.

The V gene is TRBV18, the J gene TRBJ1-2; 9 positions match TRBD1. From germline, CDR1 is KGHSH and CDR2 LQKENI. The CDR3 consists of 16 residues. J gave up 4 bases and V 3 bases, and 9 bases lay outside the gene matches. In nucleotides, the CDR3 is TGTGCCAGCTCACCTTTCCGGGACAGGGAGGCCTATGGCTACACCTTC. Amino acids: CASSPFRDREAYGYTF.

Here the CDR3 reads CASSQTRELFF. The CDR3 DNA follows: TGTGCCAGCAGCCAGACACGGGAGCTGTTTTTT. V gene TRBV7-9 combines with J gene TRBJ2-2, with D uncertain. The germline CDR1 and CDR2 sequences are SEHNR and FQNEAQ (reference sequence). This CDR3 region has 11 residues. V lost 5 bases, J lost 9 bases, and 7 bases lay in between. The full variable domain, its missing parts supplied by reference TRBV7-9 and TRBJ2-2, is DTGVSQNPRHKITKRGQNVTFRCDPISEHNRLYWYRQTLGQGPEFLTYFQNEAQLEKSRLLSDRFSAERPKGSFSTLEIQRTEQGDSAMYLCASSQTRELFFGEGSRLTVL.

The CDR3 DNA reads as TGTGCCACCAGCAGACCAAACACCGGGGAGCTGTTTTTT. Translating gives CATSRPNTGELFF. This chain uses TRBV15 with TRBJ2-2; D uncertain. The CDR3 has 13 residues. Germline V gene data show CDR1 as LNHNV and CDR2 as YYDKDF (reference sequence). The germline V and J ends were trimmed by 2 bases and 2 bases, with 3 bases remaining between them.

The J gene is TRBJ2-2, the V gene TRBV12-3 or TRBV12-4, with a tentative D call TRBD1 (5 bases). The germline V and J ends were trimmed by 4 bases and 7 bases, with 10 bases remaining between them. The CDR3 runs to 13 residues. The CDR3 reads CASSSQVVGELFF. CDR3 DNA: TGTGCCAGCAGTTCACAGGTAGTCGGGGAGCTGTTTTTT.

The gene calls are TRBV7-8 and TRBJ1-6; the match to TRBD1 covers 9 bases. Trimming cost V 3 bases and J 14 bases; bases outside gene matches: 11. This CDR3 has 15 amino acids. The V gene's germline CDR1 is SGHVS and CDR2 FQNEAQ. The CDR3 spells CASSFRGTGQATLHF. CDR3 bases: TGTGCCAGCAGCTTCCGTGGGACAGGGCAGGCAACCCTCCACTTT. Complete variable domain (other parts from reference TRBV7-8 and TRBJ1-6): GAGVSQSPRYKVAKRGQDVALRCDPISGHVSLFWYQQALGQGPEFLTYFQNEAQLDKSGLPSDRFFAERPEGSVSTLKIQRTQQEDSAVYLCASSFRGTGQATLHFGNGTRLTVT.

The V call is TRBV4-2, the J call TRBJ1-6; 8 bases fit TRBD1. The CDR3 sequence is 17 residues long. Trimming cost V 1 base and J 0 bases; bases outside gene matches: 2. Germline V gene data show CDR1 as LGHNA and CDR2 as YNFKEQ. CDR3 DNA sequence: TGTGCCAGCAGCCAAGGGACAGGGAGCTCCTATAATTCACCCCTCCACTTT. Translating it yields CASSQGTGSSYNSPLHF.

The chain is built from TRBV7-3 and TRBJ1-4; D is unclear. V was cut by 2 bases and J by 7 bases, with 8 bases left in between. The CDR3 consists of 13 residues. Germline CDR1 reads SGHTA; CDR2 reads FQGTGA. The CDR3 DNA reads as TGTGCCAGCAGCTTACGGAGAGGTGAAAAACTGTTTTTT. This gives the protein CASSLRRGEKLFF.